This TCR beta chain appears in the sequencing data of a study of T cells after yellow fever vaccination. Findings and caveats of the study: Reappearance after the booster was observed for most primary-vaccination clones (around 95% CD4, about 85% CD8).

The CDR3 consists of 14 residues. Germline assignment: CDR1 LGHDT and CDR2 YNNKEL (reference sequence). Trimming pared 1 base from V and 7 bases from J, leaving 10 bases between. A 5'RACE template-switching step, the method used to make TCR cDNA, added a universal primer site and UMIs. Via MiXCR, TCRdb re-called the 5' RACE reads, giving one row per CDR3 protein. The data hold a few hundred thousand distinct CDR3 sequences, with 11% observed a single time. The sample holds a few counts of this clonotype. The antigen is unknown. The material was PBMCs, obtained on the day of the first yellow fever vaccination. The gene calls are TRBV3-1 and TRBJ2-2; possible D gene TRBD2, 6 bases. The clonotype was recovered from a man aged 18-30 years who received the YFV17D yellow fever vaccine. The CDR3 spells CASSQAGVIGELFF. The CDR3, as DNA: TGTGCCAGCAGCCAAGCGGGGGTTATCGGGGAGCTGTTTTTT.